The next 22 T cell receptor beta chains were all read from a single sample in a study of cytomegalovirus exposure and HLA in healthy donors. 13 Jbeta primers and 60 Vbeta primers were used for the PCR. Produced via immunoSEQ multiplex PCR; TCRdb's table is partial and in-frame only. The repertoire consists of 150,000 or so clones, with roughly 79% occurring once and the leading ten covering 1%. Sequenced material: PBMCs. The receptors were sampled from a woman in her thirties or forties in good health and CMV-seronegative.

The rearrangement uses TRBV13 and TRBJ1-3; the D is unclear. Trimming removed 2 bases at V and 9 bases at J, with 11 bases between. The CDR3 is made up of 13 amino acids. The germline gives CDR1 PRHDT, CDR2 FYEKMQ (reference sequence). This CDR3 reads CASSLKWFGTIYF. CDR3 DNA: TGTGCCAGCAGCTTAAAGTGGTTCGGCACCATATATTTT.

The chain has TRBV5-1 and TRBJ2-1; possible D gene TRBD2, 5 bases. CDR3 length equals 14 residues. Germline V gene data show CDR1 as SGHRS and CDR2 as YFSETQ. Trimming pared 0 bases from V and 9 bases from J, leaving 13 bases between. CDR3 nucleotide sequence: TGCGCCAGCAGCTTGGGGACTGGGGTCGGTGAGCAGTTCTTC. Translation: CASSLGTGVGEQFF.

The chain uses TRBV6-1 and TRBJ2-1; D may be TRBD2 (5 bases). CDR1 is MNHNS and CDR2 is SASEGT in the germline V gene. Between the trimmed V and J ends, which lost 7 bases and 5 bases, there was a span of 12 bases. This CDR3 region has 13 residues. The CDR3 protein is CASIRLTHNEQFF. CDR3 in DNA: TGTGCCAGCATTCGACTAACTCACAATGAGCAGTTCTTC.

This rearrangement joins TRBV27 to TRBJ2-7; possibly TRBD2 for D (5 bases). This CDR3 comprises 14 residues. The germline V and J ends were trimmed by 3 bases and 0 bases, with 9 bases remaining between them. Germline V gene sequence: CDR1 MNHEY, CDR2 SMNVEV (reference sequence). The CDR3 nucleotides are TGTGCCAGCAGTTTTAGCGAGAGCTCCTACGAGCAGTACTTC. It is translated as CASSFSESSYEQYF.

The chain links TRBV5-1 to TRBJ1-2; TRBD1 is a possible D gene (6 bases). CDR3 size: 13 residues. Germline-derived CDR1 and CDR2 are SGHRS and YFSETQ. V lost 5 bases and J 8 bases, leaving 16 bases between the germline ends. The CDR3 sequence is CASSDRPQGGYTF. Here the CDR3 DNA reads TGCGCCAGCAGTGACAGGCCCCAAGGAGGCTACACCTTC.

This chain joins TRBV29-1 and TRBJ1-3, with TRBD1 matching over 10 bases. Germline V gene data show CDR1 as SQVTM and CDR2 as ANQGSEA. Trimming took 4 bases from V and 8 from J; bases not matched to a gene: 5. This CDR3 spans 13 amino acids. CDR3 sequence: CSVVGQGGDTIYF. CDR3 nucleotide sequence: TGCAGCGTTGTTGGACAGGGGGGAGACACCATATATTTT.

The V call is TRBV30, the J call TRBJ2-3; tentatively, D is TRBD1 (5 bases). V lost 1 base to trimming and J lost 4 bases, with 9 bases between them. The CDR3 consists of 13 residues. Germline V gene lookup returns CDR1 GTSNPN and CDR2 SVGIG (reference sequence). DNA of the CDR3: TGTGCCTGGAGTGAAATGACAGCAGATACGCAGTATTTT. Its protein product is CAWSEMTADTQYF. The whole variable domain, remainder taken from reference TRBV30 and TRBJ2-3, is SQTIHQWPATLVQPVGSPLSLECTVEGTSNPNLYWYRQAAGRGLQLLFYSVGIGQISSEVPQNLSASRPQDRQFILSSKKLLLSDSGFYLCAWSEMTADTQYFGPGTRLTVL.

V gene TRBV5-1 combines with J gene TRBJ2-1, with 7 nucleotides matching TRBD1. CDR1 is SGHRS and CDR2 is YFSETQ in the germline V gene. V lost 5 bases and J lost 6; bases outside the gene matches: 11. This CDR3 has 15 amino acids. The CDR3 here is CASRHRQGAVNEQFF. The CDR3 bases are TGCGCCAGCAGACACAGACAGGGTGCAGTCAATGAGCAGTTCTTC.

This chain joins TRBV7-6 and TRBJ2-1; possibly TRBD2 for D (5 bases). CDR3 length equals 17 residues. The germline V gene encodes CDR1 SGHVS and CDR2 FNYEAQ. Trimming pared 4 bases from V and 0 bases from J, leaving 16 bases between. CDR3 protein: CASSSTPGEISYNEQFF. The CDR3 DNA reads as TGTGCCAGCAGCTCCACCCCCGGGGAGATCTCCTACAATGAGCAGTTCTTC.

This chain connects TRBV7-3 to TRBJ1-1; 8 bases match TRBD1. The CDR3 length is 13 residues. V dropped 5 bases and J dropped 3; count of bases not matched to a gene: 2. Per germline, CDR1 SGHTA and CDR2 FQGTGA. In nucleotides, the CDR3 is TGTGCCAGCAGCAGGACAGGGTACACTGAAGCTTTCTTT. Translated, it gives CASSRTGYTEAFF.

The chain recombines TRBV6-6 with TRBJ1-1; 7 bases match TRBD1. The CDR3 length is 14 residues. With 4 bases clipped from V and 0 bases from J, the junction kept 2 bases outside the gene matches. CDR1 MNHNY and CDR2 SVGAGI come from the germline V gene (reference sequence). The CDR3 region is CASSSQGLNTEAFF. The CDR3 DNA is TGTGCCAGCAGTTCACAGGGGTTGAACACTGAAGCTTTCTTT.

The chain links TRBV10-3 to TRBJ2-1, with 7 bases matching TRBD1. The germline CDR1 and CDR2 sequences are ENHRY and SYGVKD. After removal of 6 bases from V and 0 bases from J, the junction contained 8 bases not matched to a gene. The CDR3 covers 16 residues. CDR3 amino acids: CAIRAGTAPSYNEQFF. CDR3 nucleotides: TGTGCCATCAGAGCTGGGACAGCTCCCTCCTACAATGAGCAGTTCTTC.

This chain joins TRBV6-6 and TRBJ2-7; no clear D. There are 12 residues in the CDR3. V shed 4 bases and J shed 3 bases, with 7 bases lying between them. Germline-derived CDR1 and CDR2 are MNHNY and SVGAGI (reference sequence). CDR3 nucleotide sequence: TGTGCCAGCAGTTTCGCAGGCTACGAGCAGTACTTC. This sequence encodes CASSFAGYEQYF.

The gene calls are TRBV29-1 and TRBJ1-5, with D possibly TRBD1 on 5 matching bases. Germline V gene data show CDR1 as SQVTM and CDR2 as ANQGSEA. The V and J ends lost 4 bases and 7 bases respectively, with 14 bases between them. CDR3 length: 13 amino acids. CDR3 DNA sequence: TGCAGCGTTGCGCAGGGCTTGGACCAGCCCCAGCATTTT. Translation gives CSVAQGLDQPQHF.

The chain joins TRBV12-5 to TRBJ1-4; 7 nucleotides match TRBD1. V gave up 6 bases and J gave up 8 bases; unmatched junction bases: 3. The CDR3 contains 12 residues. CDR1 is LGHNT and CDR2 is FRNRAP in the germline V gene. In DNA form, the CDR3 reads TGTGCTAGTGGGGGGGACAGCGAAAAACTGTTTTTT. Protein: CASGGDSEKLFF.

Only one count was recorded for this clone. This chain links TRBV5-1 with TRBJ2-7, with 9 bases identical to TRBD1. The V gene end was trimmed by 4 bases and the J gene end by 3 bases; junction bases not matched to a gene: 8. This CDR3 has 15 residues. Germline CDR1 and CDR2: SGHRS and YFSETQ. The CDR3 DNA follows: TGCGCCAGCAGCCCCGCGACAGGGGGTGGCTACGAGCAGTACTTC. This codes for CASSPATGGGYEQYF.

The V gene is TRBV28, the J gene TRBJ1-1, with TRBD1 as a possible D gene (6 bases). The CDR3 extends over 13 amino acids. V was pared by 6 bases and J by 6 bases, with 14 bases between. CDR1 and CDR2 (germline): MDHEN, SYDVKM. CDR3 in DNA: TGTGCCAGCAGAACGGACAGAGTCCCTGAAGCTTTCTTT. Amino acids: CASRTDRVPEAFF.

The chain uses TRBV9 and TRBJ1-3; possibly TRBD1 for D (5 bases). The CDR3 loop spans 15 amino acids. CDR1 and CDR2 (germline): SGDLS, YYNGEE. Trimming removed 0 bases at V and 0 bases at J, with 7 bases between. CDR3 nucleotides: TGTGCCAGCAGCGTAGAAGACAGCTCTGGAAACACCATATATTTT. Protein product: CASSVEDSSGNTIYF.

This chain connects TRBV29-1 to TRBJ2-3, with no clear D. In germline, CDR1 is SQVTM, CDR2 ANQGSEA. V shed 2 bases and J shed 0 bases, with 6 bases lying between them. The CDR3 is 13 amino acids. CDR3 bases: TGCAGCGTTGAAAACGGTAGCACAGATACGCAGTATTTT. It codes for CSVENGSTDTQYF.

In nucleotides, the CDR3 is TGTGCCAGCAGCCAAGGAACTAGCGGGGTCCGCACAGATACGCAGTATTTT. This gives the protein CASSQGTSGVRTDTQYF. V is TRBV4-2 and J is TRBJ2-3; TRBD2 agrees at 10 bases. Germline CDR1 and CDR2: LGHNA and YNFKEQ. The CDR3 is 17 amino acids. V shed 1 base, J shed 1 base, and the junction held 5 bases outside the gene matches.

Regarding this clone: Other nucleotide sequences from this sample produce the same CDR3. The CDR3, as DNA: TGCAGCGTTGATCTGACTAGCAGCCACAATGAGCAGTTCTTC. It yields the protein CSVDLTSSHNEQFF. The chain combines TRBV29-1 with TRBJ2-1; TRBD2 agrees at 7 bases. The CDR3 totals 14 residues. Trimming took 3 bases from V and 5 from J; bases not matched to a gene: 7. Germline V CDR1 and CDR2: SQVTM, ANQGSEA.

The V gene is TRBV19, the J gene TRBJ2-4, with a possible D match to TRBD1 (5 bases). CDR3 size: 14 residues. The germline gives CDR1 LNHDA, CDR2 SQIVND (reference sequence). Trimming left V 3 bases short and J 5 bases short, with 11 bases between. The CDR3: CASSMGQGQNIQYF. The DNA for the CDR3 is TGTGCCAGTAGTATGGGCCAGGGTCAAAACATTCAGTACTTC. Combining the CDR3 with reference TRBV19 and TRBJ2-4 gives the whole variable domain DGGITQSPKYLFRKEGQNVTLSCEQNLNHDAMYWYRQDPGQGLRLIYYSQIVNDFQKGDIAEGYSVSREKKESFPLTVTSAQKNPTAFYLCASSMGQGQNIQYFGAGTRLSVL.